This T cell receptor beta chain came from a study of CD8 T cells in Susac syndrome. Study-level points and caveats: It was acknowledged in the study that its TCR sequencing and HLA analysis involved a relatively small number of individuals.

CD8+ and CD4+ T cells circulating in blood were sequenced for TCR beta. Stable or active relapsing-remitting multiple sclerosis, untreated and meeting revised McDonald criteria, defined the controls. Points on this clonotype: Its antigen is undetermined.

Germline CDR1 is SGHTA and CDR2 is FQGNSA. The CDR3 has 15 residues. Trimming left V 2 bases short and J 2 bases short, with 10 bases between. With random hexamers, reverse transcription was performed on about 0.5 to 1 ug of RNA. The authors amplified TCR beta CDR3 across 54 Vbeta and 13 Jbeta using immunoSEQ multiplex PCR. One entry per CDR3 protein results from TCRdb running MiXCR on the immunoSEQ multiplex PCR reads. The table lists about 300,000 distinct CDR3 sequences, around 89% of them singletons. The sample consisted of CD8+ T cells from PBMCs. The chain uses TRBV7-2 and TRBJ1-3; D possibly corresponds to TRBD1 (5 bases). This TCR was recovered from a human donor with multiple sclerosis. The CDR3: CASSLREGPGNTIYF. CDR3 bases: TGTGCCAGCAGCTTAAGGGAGGGGCCTGGAAACACCATATATTTT.